This T cell receptor (beta chain) was recorded in a study of blood T cell repertoires in COVID-19. Some clones are missing from TCRdb's copy, which holds only in-frame ones; the method was immunoSEQ multiplex PCR. The sample records a few hundred thousand clones, under 85% being singletons. Cohort assignment relied on participant-reported clinical history. V lost 3 bases and J 8 bases, leaving 22 bases between the germline ends. The CDR3 is 15 residues long. CDR1 is GTSNPN, CDR2 SVGIG, per germline (reference sequence). The chain recombines TRBV30 with TRBJ1-2; D is unresolved. This TCR was recovered from a woman in her forties or fifties who had recovered from COVID-19. Sequences were obtained from PBMCs or T cells enriched from blood (not recorded which). CDR3 sequence reads: CAWRYLSGAQAGYTF. The CDR3 region has the DNA TGTGCCTGGAGGTATTTGTCAGGTGCACAAGCCGGCTACACCTTC.